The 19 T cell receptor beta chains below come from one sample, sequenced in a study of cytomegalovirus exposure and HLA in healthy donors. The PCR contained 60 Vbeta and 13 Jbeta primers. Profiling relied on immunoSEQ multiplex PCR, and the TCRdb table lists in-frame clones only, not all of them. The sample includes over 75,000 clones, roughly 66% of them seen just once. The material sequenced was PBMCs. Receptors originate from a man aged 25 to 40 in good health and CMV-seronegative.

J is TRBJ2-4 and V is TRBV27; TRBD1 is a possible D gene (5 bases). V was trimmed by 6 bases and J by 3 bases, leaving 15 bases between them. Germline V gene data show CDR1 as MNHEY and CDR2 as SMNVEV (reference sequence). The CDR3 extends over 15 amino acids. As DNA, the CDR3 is TGTGCCAGCAGATCCGACCAGGGTAGCAAAAACATTCAGTACTTC. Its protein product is CASRSDQGSKNIQYF.

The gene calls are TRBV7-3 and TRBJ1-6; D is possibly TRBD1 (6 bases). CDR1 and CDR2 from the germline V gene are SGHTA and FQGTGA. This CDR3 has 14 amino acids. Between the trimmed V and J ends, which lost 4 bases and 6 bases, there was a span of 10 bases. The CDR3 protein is CASSSQGSNSPLHF. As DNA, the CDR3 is TGTGCCAGCAGCTCTCAGGGGAGTAATTCACCCCTCCACTTT.

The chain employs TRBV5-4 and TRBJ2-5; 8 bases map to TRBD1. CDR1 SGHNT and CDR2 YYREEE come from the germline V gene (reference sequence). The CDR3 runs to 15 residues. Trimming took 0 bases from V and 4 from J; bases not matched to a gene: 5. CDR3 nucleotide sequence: TGTGCCAGCAGCTTGGCGGACAGGGCTACAGAGACCCAGTACTTC. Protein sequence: CASSLADRATETQYF.

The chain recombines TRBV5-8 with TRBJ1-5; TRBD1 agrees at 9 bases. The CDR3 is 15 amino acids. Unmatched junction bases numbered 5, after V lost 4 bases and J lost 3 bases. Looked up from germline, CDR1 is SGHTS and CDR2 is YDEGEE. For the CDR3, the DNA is TGTGCCAGCAGCCGCGGACAGGGGAACAATCAGCCCCAGCATTTT. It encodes CASSRGQGNNQPQHF.

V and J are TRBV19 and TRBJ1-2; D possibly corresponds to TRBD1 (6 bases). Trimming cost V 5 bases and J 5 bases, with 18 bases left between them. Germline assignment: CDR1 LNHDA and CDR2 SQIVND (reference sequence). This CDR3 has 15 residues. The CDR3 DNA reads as TGTGCCAGTAGTCGTACAGGGACCCAGCCTTATGGCTACACCTTC. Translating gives CASSRTGTQPYGYTF.

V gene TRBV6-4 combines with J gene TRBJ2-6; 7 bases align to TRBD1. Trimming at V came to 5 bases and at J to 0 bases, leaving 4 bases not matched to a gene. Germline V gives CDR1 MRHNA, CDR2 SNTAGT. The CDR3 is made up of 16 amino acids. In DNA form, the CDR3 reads TGTGCCAGCAGTCGAGACAGGGTCTCTGGGGCCAACGTCCTGACTTTC. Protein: CASSRDRVSGANVLTF.

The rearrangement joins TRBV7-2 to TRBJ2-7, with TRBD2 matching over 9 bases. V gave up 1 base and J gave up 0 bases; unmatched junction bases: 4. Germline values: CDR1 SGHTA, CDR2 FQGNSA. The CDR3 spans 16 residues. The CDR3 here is CASSLVGLANSYEQYF. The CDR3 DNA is TGTGCCAGCAGCTTAGTTGGACTAGCGAACTCCTACGAGCAGTACTTC.

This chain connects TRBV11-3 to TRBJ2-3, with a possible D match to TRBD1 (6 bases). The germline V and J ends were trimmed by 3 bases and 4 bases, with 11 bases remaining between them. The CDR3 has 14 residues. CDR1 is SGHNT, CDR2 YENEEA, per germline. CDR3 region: CASSFYREPDTQYF. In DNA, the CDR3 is TGTGCCAGCAGCTTTTACAGGGAACCAGATACGCAGTATTTT.

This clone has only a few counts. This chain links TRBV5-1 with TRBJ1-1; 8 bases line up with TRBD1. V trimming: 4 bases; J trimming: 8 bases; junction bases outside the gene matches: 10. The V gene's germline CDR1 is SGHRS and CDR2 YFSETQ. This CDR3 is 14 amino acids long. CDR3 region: CASSLGQGSNEAFF. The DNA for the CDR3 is TGCGCCAGCAGCCTCGGACAGGGTTCCAACGAAGCTTTCTTT. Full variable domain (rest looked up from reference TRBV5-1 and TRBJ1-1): KAGVTQTPRYLIKTRGQQVTLSCSPISGHRSVSWYQQTPGQGLQFLFEYFSETQRNKGNFPGRFSGRQFSNSRSEMNVSTLELGDSALYLCASSLGQGSNEAFFGQGTRLTVV.

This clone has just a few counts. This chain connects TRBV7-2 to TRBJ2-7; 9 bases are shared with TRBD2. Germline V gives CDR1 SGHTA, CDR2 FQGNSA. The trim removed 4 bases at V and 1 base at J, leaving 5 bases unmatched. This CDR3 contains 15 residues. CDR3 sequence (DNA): TGTGCCAGCAGCTCTAGCGGGGCTTGGTCCTACGAGCAGTACTTC. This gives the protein CASSSSGAWSYEQYF.

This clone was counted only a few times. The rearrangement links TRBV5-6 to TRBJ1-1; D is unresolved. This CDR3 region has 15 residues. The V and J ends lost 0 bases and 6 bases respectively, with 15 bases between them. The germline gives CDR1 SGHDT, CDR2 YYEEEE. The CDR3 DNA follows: TGTGCCAGCAGCTTGGCCATTCAGGTTTCCCCTGAAGCTTTCTTT. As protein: CASSLAIQVSPEAFF.

CDR3: CASSWGQITGELFF. Written as DNA, the CDR3 is TGCGCCAGCAGCTGGGGCCAAATTACCGGGGAGCTGTTTTTT. The V gene is TRBV5-1, the J gene TRBJ2-2; maybe TRBD1 (5 bases). The CDR3 spans 14 residues. With 3 bases removed from V and 5 bases from J, the gap between germline ends came to 11 bases. The germline CDR1 and CDR2 sequences are SGHRS and YFSETQ.

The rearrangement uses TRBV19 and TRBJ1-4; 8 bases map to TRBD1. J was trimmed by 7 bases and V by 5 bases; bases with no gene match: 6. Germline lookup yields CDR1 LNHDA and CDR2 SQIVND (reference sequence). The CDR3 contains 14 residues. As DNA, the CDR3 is TGTGCCAGTAGTCATACAGGGGGTAGTGAAAAACTGTTTTTT. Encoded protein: CASSHTGGSEKLFF.

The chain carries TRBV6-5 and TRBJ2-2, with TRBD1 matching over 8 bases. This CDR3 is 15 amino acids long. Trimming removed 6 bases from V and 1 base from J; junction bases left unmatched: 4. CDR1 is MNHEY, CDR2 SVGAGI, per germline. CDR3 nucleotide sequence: TGTGCCAGCAGCCGTGACAGGGGGAACACCGGGGAGCTGTTTTTT. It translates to CASSRDRGNTGELFF.

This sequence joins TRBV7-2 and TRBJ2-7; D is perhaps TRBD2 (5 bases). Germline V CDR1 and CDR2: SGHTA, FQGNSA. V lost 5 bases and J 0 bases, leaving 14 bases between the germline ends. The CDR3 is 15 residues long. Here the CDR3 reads CASSRGYGLSYEQYF. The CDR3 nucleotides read TGTGCCAGCAGCAGAGGGTACGGGCTCTCCTACGAGCAGTACTTC.

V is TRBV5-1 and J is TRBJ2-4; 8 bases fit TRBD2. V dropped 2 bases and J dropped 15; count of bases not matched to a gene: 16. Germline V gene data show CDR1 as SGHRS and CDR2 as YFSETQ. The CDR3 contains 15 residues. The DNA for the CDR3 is TGCGCCAGCAGCTTAATCGGGGGGGACCCTTCGTATATGTACTTC. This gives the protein CASSLIGGDPSYMYF.

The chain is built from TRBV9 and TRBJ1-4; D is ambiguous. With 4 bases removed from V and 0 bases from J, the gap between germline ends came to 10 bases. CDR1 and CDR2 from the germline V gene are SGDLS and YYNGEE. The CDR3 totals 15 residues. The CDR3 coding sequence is TGTGCCAGCAGCTCCTCGACTGCAACTAATGAAAAACTGTTTTTT. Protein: CASSSSTATNEKLFF.

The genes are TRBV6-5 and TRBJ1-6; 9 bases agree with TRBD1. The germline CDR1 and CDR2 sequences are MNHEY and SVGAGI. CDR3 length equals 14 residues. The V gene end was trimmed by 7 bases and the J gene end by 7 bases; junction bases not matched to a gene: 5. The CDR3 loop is CASTRDRANSPLHF. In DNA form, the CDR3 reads TGTGCCAGCACCCGGGACAGGGCCAATTCACCCCTCCACTTT.

CDR3: CASSPTGSLYEQYF. The CDR3 coding sequence is TGTGCCAGCAGCCCGACAGGGTCTCTCTACGAGCAGTACTTC. This chain connects TRBV7-2 to TRBJ2-7; 7 positions match TRBD1. The germline V gene has CDR1 SGHTA and CDR2 FQGNSA. Trimming removed 5 bases from V and 3 bases from J; junction bases left unmatched: 7. The CDR3 length is 14 residues.